Listed below are T cell receptor beta chains from one sample, sequenced in a study of OX40 agonist ivuxolimab in advanced cancers. Produced via immunoSEQ multiplex PCR; TCRdb's table is partial and in-frame only. Of tens of thousands of clones listed, more than 80% were seen once; the top ten hold 34%. The source material was CD4+ or CD8+ T cells sorted from blood, sampled in a trial of the OX40 agonist ivuxolimab. Receptor source: an adult with an advanced solid tumor such as melanoma, head and neck, liver or kidney cancer. Both conserved end residues are part of each CDR3. The order of the fields is D gene, V gene, clone size, J gene, CDR3 DNA, CDR3 protein. A D gene is named only where the DNA matches it firmly. Clone size is shown for a subset of rows, as once, few, many or a class of expanded clone.

TRBD2	TRBV7-7	-	TRBJ2-1	TGTGCCAGCAGCTTAACCAGCGGGGGAGGTGAGCAGTTCTTC	CASSLTSGGGEQFF
-	TRBV19	-	TRBJ1-1	TGTGCCAGTAGTATTGGAGGGGCCGGCACTGAAGCTTTCTTT	CASSIGGAGTEAFF
TRBD1	TRBV27	few	TRBJ1-2	TGTGCCAGCAGCGGGACAGCTTATGGCTACACCTTC	CASSGTAYGYTF
TRBD2	TRBV27	-	TRBJ2-7	TGTGCCAGCAGTTACTCGACTAGCGGGACTAACTACGAGCAGTACTTC	CASSYSTSGTNYEQYF
TRBD1	TRBV6-5	-	TRBJ1-3	TGTGCCAGCAGACTCGGACAGGGGGTTGGAAACACCATATATTTT	CASRLGQGVGNTIYF
TRBD2	TRBV2	-	TRBJ2-3	TGTGCCAGCAGTGAGCTGCTAGCGGGTAGCACAGATACGCAGTATTTT	CASSELLAGSTDTQYF
TRBD1	TRBV4-3	-	TRBJ1-2	TGCGCCAGCAGCCAAGCGGACAGGGGTCTGACTAACTATGGCTACACCTTC	CASSQADRGLTNYGYTF
-	TRBV13	-	TRBJ2-3	TGTGCCAGCAGCTTAGGCGGTCCACTGGGCCCAGATACGCAGTATTTT	CASSLGGPLGPDTQYF
-	TRBV29-1	-	TRBJ1-5	TGCAGCGTTGAAGATCAGGGGTACAGAGGGACCAATCAGCCCCAGCATTTT	CSVEDQGYRGTNQPQHF
TRBD2	TRBV7-2	-	TRBJ2-3	TGTGCCAGCAGCCGATATAGAACTAGCGGGCGGGATCAGTATTTT	CASSRYRTSGRDQYF